This T cell receptor (beta chain) was observed in a study of regulatory T cells in long-lasting Graves disease. Time point given: persistent/refractory GD, antithyroid drugs over 5 years with positive TRAb. RNA from PBMCs was the source of the TCR library. Libraries of TCR beta came from iRepertoire HTBI primers plus Arm-PCR of CDR3 regions. TCRdb re-called the multiplex PCR reads with MiXCR, one entry per CDR3 protein. The data contain 400,000 to 600,000 distinct CDR3 sequences, about 22% of them singletons. The receptor comes from a female donor with Graves disease. Sequencing was performed on peripheral blood mononuclear cells (PBMCs), taken when the disease was refractory, from a patient treated with antithyroid drugs.

The CDR3 nucleotides are TGCGCCAGCAGCCCCTGGACAGATTCCCACGAGCAGTACTTC. Its protein is CASSPWTDSHEQYF. This chain joins TRBV5-1 and TRBJ2-7; weak D call: TRBD1 (6 bases). Trimming shortened V by 4 bases and J by 5 bases, and 16 bases separated the two germline ends. CDR1 is SGHRS and CDR2 is YFSETQ in the germline V gene. The CDR3 extends over 14 amino acids.